In this sample, the clone carrying this TCR beta chain turned up many times. As for time point: persistent/refractory GD, antithyroid drugs over 5 years with positive TRAb. The TCR library used RNA extracted from PBMCs. CDR3 regions were amplified by Arm-PCR using iRepertoire HTBI primers to build TCR beta libraries. One entry per CDR3 protein results from TCRdb running MiXCR on the multiplex PCR reads. Of 350,000 to 500,000 distinct CDR3 sequences in the sample, roughly a fifth are singletons; the top ten hold over 11%. The CDR3 has 17 amino acids. CDR1 and CDR2 (germline): MDHEN, SYDVKM. V lost 3 bases, J lost 0 bases, and 18 bases lay in between. These data belong to a study of regulatory T cells in long-lasting Graves disease.

The source was peripheral blood mononuclear cells (PBMCs), collected when the disease was refractory, from a patient treated with antithyroid drugs. This rearrangement joins TRBV28 to TRBJ2-7; D unclear. The sequence was collected from a female donor with Graves disease. The chain's CDR3 is CASSFVLKSPFSYEQYF. CDR3 nucleotide sequence: TGTGCCAGCAGTTTCGTGTTAAAGAGTCCCTTCTCCTACGAGCAGTACTTC.